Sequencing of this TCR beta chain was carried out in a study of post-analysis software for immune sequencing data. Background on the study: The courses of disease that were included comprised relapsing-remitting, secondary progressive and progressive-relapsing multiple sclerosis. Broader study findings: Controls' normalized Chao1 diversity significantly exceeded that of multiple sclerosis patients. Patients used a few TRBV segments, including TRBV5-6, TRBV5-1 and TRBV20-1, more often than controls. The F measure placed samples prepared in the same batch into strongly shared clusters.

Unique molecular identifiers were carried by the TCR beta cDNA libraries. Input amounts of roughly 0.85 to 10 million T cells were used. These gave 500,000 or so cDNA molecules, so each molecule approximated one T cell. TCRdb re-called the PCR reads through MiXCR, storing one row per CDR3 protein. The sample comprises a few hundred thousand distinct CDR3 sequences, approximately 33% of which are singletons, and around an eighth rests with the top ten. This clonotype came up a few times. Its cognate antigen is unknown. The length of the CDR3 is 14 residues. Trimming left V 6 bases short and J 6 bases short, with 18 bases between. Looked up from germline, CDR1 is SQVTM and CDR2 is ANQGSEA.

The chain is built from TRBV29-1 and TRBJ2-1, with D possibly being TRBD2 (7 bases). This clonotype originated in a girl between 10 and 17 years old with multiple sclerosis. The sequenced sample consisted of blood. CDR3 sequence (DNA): TGCAGCGTCGCCCGGGGGGCCGGCGTCAATGAGCAGTTCTTC. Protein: CSVARGAGVNEQFF.